A selection of T cell receptor beta chains follows, all from one sample in a study of early T cells in non-severe SARS-CoV-2 infection. One entry per CDR3 protein, called by TCRdb with MiXCR from the 5' RACE reads. The sample lists around 44,000 distinct CDR3 sequences, around 10% seen once, with about 8.5% in the top ten. The sequenced sample consisted of whole blood. The source of these receptors is an adult who was a healthcare worker with PCR-confirmed SARS-CoV-2 infection or an uninfected control (not recorded which). Each CDR3 is given without its conserved first and last residue. The order of the fields is V gene, J gene, CDR3 protein.

V gene: TRBV20-1
J gene: TRBJ2-1
CDR3 protein: SAPDSGTSADNEQF

V gene: TRBV24-1
J gene: TRBJ2-7
CDR3 protein: ATSDFSQGGTYEQY

V gene: TRBV2
J gene: TRBJ1-4
CDR3 protein: ASKQIATNEKLF

V gene: TRBV6-2/TRBV6-3
J gene: TRBJ2-3
CDR3 protein: ASTLRLAGDTQY

V gene: TRBV19
J gene: TRBJ2-3
CDR3 protein: ASSAGNTQY

V gene: TRBV7-9
J gene: TRBJ2-1
CDR3 protein: ASSPREWEGPNEQF

V gene: TRBV6-5
J gene: TRBJ2-1
CDR3 protein: ASRVGLAGKEQF

V gene: TRBV6-5
J gene: TRBJ2-3
CDR3 protein: ASGRQSTDTQY

V gene: TRBV29-1
J gene: TRBJ2-1
CDR3 protein: SVEGTAKYNEQF

V gene: TRBV27
J gene: TRBJ2-7
CDR3 protein: ASSLGYRASEQY

V gene: TRBV20-1
J gene: TRBJ1-1
CDR3 protein: SAVDTLAAF

V gene: TRBV20-1
J gene: TRBJ2-3
CDR3 protein: SARGGGRSTDTQY

V gene: TRBV19
J gene: TRBJ1-4
CDR3 protein: ASSLLRQGDEKLF

V gene: TRBV3-1
J gene: TRBJ1-1
CDR3 protein: ASSQGRTNTEAF

V gene: TRBV18
J gene: TRBJ1-6
CDR3 protein: ASSLTREINSPLH

V gene: TRBV20-1
J gene: TRBJ2-7
CDR3 protein: SARDLTGGDTYEQY

V gene: TRBV15
J gene: TRBJ2-3
CDR3 protein: ATSRDSVLAGITDTQY

V gene: TRBV10-2
J gene: TRBJ2-2
CDR3 protein: ASNIQDTGELF

V gene: TRBV28
J gene: TRBJ1-2
CDR3 protein: ASSFPTGLWGYT

V gene: TRBV9
J gene: TRBJ2-2
CDR3 protein: ASSVESGGYTGELF

V gene: TRBV15
J gene: TRBJ2-3
CDR3 protein: ATSRLAGVDTQY

V gene: TRBV3-1
J gene: TRBJ2-7
CDR3 protein: ASSQAQDRRANYEQY

V gene: TRBV5-1
J gene: TRBJ2-3
CDR3 protein: ASSLELAGRDTQY

V gene: TRBV7-8
J gene: TRBJ2-3
CDR3 protein: ASSLDRRATQY

V gene: TRBV27
J gene: TRBJ1-1
CDR3 protein: ASSLLLNTEAF

V gene: TRBV9
J gene: TRBJ2-3
CDR3 protein: ASSASGTGLSTDTQY

V gene: TRBV11-2
J gene: TRBJ2-2
CDR3 protein: ASSLPGELF

V gene: TRBV5-1
J gene: TRBJ2-3
CDR3 protein: ASSASGEHSTDTQY

V gene: TRBV13
J gene: TRBJ2-3
CDR3 protein: ASSSRGSGRVDDTQY

V gene: TRBV25-1
J gene: TRBJ1-1
CDR3 protein: ASSPNWGQGARVNTEAF

V gene: TRBV28
J gene: TRBJ2-3
CDR3 protein: ASSYRRTGKLTDTQY

V gene: TRBV20-1
J gene: TRBJ2-4
CDR3 protein: SALTGRLAKNIQY

V gene: TRBV29-1
J gene: TRBJ2-7
CDR3 protein: SVEGGLYPYYEQY

V gene: TRBV29-1
J gene: TRBJ2-3
CDR3 protein: SVEPPEAFTDTQY

V gene: TRBV12-5
J gene: TRBJ2-7
CDR3 protein: ASGLAGTSGSYEQY

V gene: TRBV21-1
J gene: TRBJ2-7
CDR3 protein: ASGTGSYEQY

V gene: TRBV15
J gene: TRBJ2-3
CDR3 protein: ATSRELTGSTDTQY

V gene: TRBV20-1
J gene: TRBJ2-3
CDR3 protein: SFNGLVTDTQY

V gene: TRBV2
J gene: TRBJ2-1
CDR3 protein: ASSEARGVAGWNNEQF

V gene: TRBV2
J gene: TRBJ2-7
CDR3 protein: ASSDQLAGLRYEQY

V gene: TRBV24-1
J gene: TRBJ1-2
CDR3 protein: ATSDLTGNGYT

V gene: TRBV7-9
J gene: TRBJ1-5
CDR3 protein: ASSGGRTSPNQPQH

V gene: TRBV28
J gene: TRBJ1-4
CDR3 protein: ASHRAFNEKLF

V gene: TRBV2
J gene: TRBJ1-2
CDR3 protein: ASRRDRENYGYT